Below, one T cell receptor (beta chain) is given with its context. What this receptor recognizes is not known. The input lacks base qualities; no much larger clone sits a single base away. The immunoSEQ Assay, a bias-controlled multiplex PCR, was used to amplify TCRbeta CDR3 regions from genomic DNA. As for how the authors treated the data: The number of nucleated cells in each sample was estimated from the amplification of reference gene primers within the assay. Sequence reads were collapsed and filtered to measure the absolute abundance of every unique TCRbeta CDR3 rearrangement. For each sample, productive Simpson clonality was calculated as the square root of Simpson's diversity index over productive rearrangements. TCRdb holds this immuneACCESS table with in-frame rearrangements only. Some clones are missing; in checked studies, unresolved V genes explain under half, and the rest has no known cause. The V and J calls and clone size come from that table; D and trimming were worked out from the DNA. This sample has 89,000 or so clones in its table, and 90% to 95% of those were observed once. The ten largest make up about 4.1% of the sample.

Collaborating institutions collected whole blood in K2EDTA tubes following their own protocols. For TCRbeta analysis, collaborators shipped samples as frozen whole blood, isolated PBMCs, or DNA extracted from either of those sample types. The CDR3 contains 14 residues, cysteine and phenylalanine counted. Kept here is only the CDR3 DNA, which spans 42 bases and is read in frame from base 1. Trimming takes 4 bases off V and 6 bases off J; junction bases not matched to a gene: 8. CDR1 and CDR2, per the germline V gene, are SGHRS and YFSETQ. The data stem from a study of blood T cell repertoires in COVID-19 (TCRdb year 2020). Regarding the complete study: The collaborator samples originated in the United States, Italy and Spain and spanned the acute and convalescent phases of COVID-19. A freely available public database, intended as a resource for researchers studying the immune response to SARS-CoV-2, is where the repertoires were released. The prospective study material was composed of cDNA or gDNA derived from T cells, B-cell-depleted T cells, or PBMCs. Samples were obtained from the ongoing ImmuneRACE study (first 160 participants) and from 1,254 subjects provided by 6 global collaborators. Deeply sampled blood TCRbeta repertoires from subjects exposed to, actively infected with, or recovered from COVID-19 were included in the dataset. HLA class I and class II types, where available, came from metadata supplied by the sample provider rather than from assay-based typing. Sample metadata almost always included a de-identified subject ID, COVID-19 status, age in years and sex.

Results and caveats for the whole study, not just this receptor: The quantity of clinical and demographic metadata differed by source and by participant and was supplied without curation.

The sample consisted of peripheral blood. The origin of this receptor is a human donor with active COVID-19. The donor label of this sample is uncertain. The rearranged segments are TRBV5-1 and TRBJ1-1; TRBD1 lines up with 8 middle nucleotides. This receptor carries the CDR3 CASSRTGGYAEAFF. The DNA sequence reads TGCGCCAGCAGCAGAACAGGGGGATATGCTGAAGCTTTCTTT.